The clone carrying this TCR beta chain was seen only a few times. Its matching antigen is unknown. These data originate in a study of T cells in Graves' hyperthyroidism and ophthalmopathy. Study-wide points: Peripheral blood also featured most of the thyroid clonotypes expanded above 0.001.

TCR beta CDR3 sequences were amplified from RNA transcripts. Carried out on the TCR CDR3, a first-round RT-PCR used the HTBI primer set. TCRdb processed the multiplex PCR reads anew with MiXCR; each CDR3 protein has one entry. The profile shows about 690,000 distinct CDR3 sequences, 15% to 20% of them singletons. From germline, CDR1 is SGHVS and CDR2 FNYEAQ. V lost 5 bases to trimming and J lost 9 bases; unmatched junction nucleotides: 2. The CDR3 has 12 residues. The chain carries TRBV7-6 and TRBJ2-1, with TRBD2 matching over 9 bases. This clonotype was sampled from a man aged 45-65 years with Graves' hyperthyroidism. The sample consisted of blood. The CDR3: CASSPSGVEQFF. The CDR3 DNA follows: TGTGCCAGCAGCCCTAGCGGGGTTGAGCAGTTCTTC.